This entry concerns a single TCR beta chain. The data originate from a study of blood T cell repertoires in COVID-19. On the study more broadly: Donors in the United States, Italy and Spain gave samples during acute or convalescent COVID-19. The cDNA or gDNA used as material had been derived from T cells, B-cell-depleted T cells, or PBMCs.

The CDR3 is 15 amino acids. Germline assignment: CDR1 LNHDA and CDR2 SQIVND (reference sequence). V lost 4 bases and J 4 bases, leaving 16 bases between the germline ends. Per the original methods: Nucleated cell number was recorded as an estimate derived from reference gene primer amplification. Only in-frame clones appear in the TCRdb table, and some are missing; sequencing was by immunoSEQ multiplex PCR. D and trimming were read from the DNA, whereas the V and J calls and clone size are those reported in that table. The table shows fewer than 250,000 clones, with 84% occurring only once. What was sequenced was peripheral blood. This receptor was obtained from a middle-aged man with acute or convalescent COVID-19. The chain is built from TRBV19 and TRBJ1-2; D not certain. The CDR3 DNA reads TGTGCCAGTAGTACCAGACGTGAAACTATCTATGGCTACACCTTC. Amino acids: CASSTRRETIYGYTF. The entire variable domain, with the rest obtained from reference TRBV19 and TRBJ1-2, is as follows: DGGITQSPKYLFRKEGQNVTLSCEQNLNHDAMYWYRQDPGQGLRLIYYSQIVNDFQKGDIAEGYSVSREKKESFPLTVTSAQKNPTAFYLCASSTRRETIYGYTFGSGTRLTVV.